A single sample gave rise to the 10 T cell receptor beta chains below, sequenced in a study of T cell responses to AZD1222 COVID-19 vaccine (dated by TCRdb to the early 2020s). Library creation used the immunoSEQ multiplex PCR assay. In its TCRdb copy, this immuneACCESS table keeps in-frame sequences only and misses some clones. Where compared with another copy, unresolved V genes explain less than half of these, and the others have no known cause. For this sample the table gives approximately 170,000 clones, of which around 91% were detected only once. The ten largest account for around 6.9% of the sample. This specimen's time point label, per the study, means: baseline before first vaccination. Sequenced material: peripheral blood, taken on day 0 of AZD1222 vaccination. These receptors were obtained from an adult in good health.

The chain employs TRBV4-3 and TRBJ2-7; 11 nucleotides align to TRBD1. Germline values: CDR1 LGHNA, CDR2 YSLEER. The junction had 5 bases not matched to a gene; V was cut back by 0 bases and J by 4 bases. The CDR3 is 16 amino acids. DNA for the CDR3: TGCGCCAGCAGCCAAGATATGGGGACAGGGGGTTACGAGCAGTACTTC. As protein: CASSQDMGTGGYEQYF.

This chain links TRBV6-5 with TRBJ1-2, with TRBD1 identical over 7 bases. V dropped 9 bases and J dropped 5; count of bases not matched to a gene: 6. CDR1 MNHEY and CDR2 SVGAGI come from the germline V gene. The CDR3 length is 12 residues. In DNA form, the CDR3 reads TGTGCCAGTTCGGACAGGTATTATGGCTACACCTTC. As protein: CASSDRYYGYTF.

The chain's CDR3 is CASSDQRGRYNSPLHF. The DNA for the CDR3 is TGTGCCAGCAGCGATCAGAGAGGCCGTTATAATTCACCCCTCCACTTT. The chain joins TRBV3-1 (or the pseudogene TRBV3-2) to TRBJ1-6; D unclear. The CDR3 is made up of 16 amino acids. V was trimmed by 5 bases and J by 4 bases, leaving 15 bases between them. CDR1 is LGHDT and CDR2 is YNNKEL in the germline V gene (reference sequence).

The count of this clone is one. The chain uses TRBV6-6 and TRBJ2-2; D is unclear. Trimming took 2 bases from V and 0 from J, leaving 7 bases between them. The CDR3 covers 15 residues. CDR1 and CDR2 (germline): MNHNY, SVGAGI (reference sequence). CDR3 in DNA: TGTGCCAGCAGTTACAGGAGATCGAACACCGGGGAGCTGTTTTTT. It encodes CASSYRRSNTGELFF.

For this clone: Because the CDR3's place on the DNA is in doubt, the DNA is left out and the CDR3 is given as listed by TCRdb. J is TRBJ1-2 and V is TRBV28. Germline values: CDR1 MDHEN, CDR2 SYDVKM. The CDR3 region is 15 residues in length, termini included. The CDR3 protein is CASSSSRGADYGYTF.

This clone appeared once. The gene calls are TRBV7-3 and TRBJ2-2; D remains unclear. The germline gives CDR1 SGHTA, CDR2 FQGTGA. The CDR3 contains 13 residues. The V end was cut by 6 bases, the J end by 0 bases, with 5 bases between. The CDR3 DNA sequence: TGTGCCAGCAGACTTCCGAACACCGGGGAGCTGTTTTTT. It specifies CASRLPNTGELFF. The whole variable domain, filled in from reference TRBV7-3 and TRBJ2-2, reads GAGVSQTPSNKVTEKGKYVELRCDPISGHTALYWYRQSLGQGPEFLIYFQGTGAADDSGLPNDRFFAVRPEGSVSTLKIQRTERGDSAVYLCASRLPNTGELFFGEGSRLTVL.

V gene TRBV13 combines with J gene TRBJ2-3, with no clear D. The CDR3 loop spans 12 amino acids. CDR1 is PRHDT and CDR2 is FYEKMQ in the germline V gene (reference sequence). Deletions cut 1 base from V and 4 bases from J, with 3 bases between. CDR3 sequence: CASSLAADTQYF. The CDR3 DNA sequence: TGTGCCAGCAGCTTAGCCGCAGATACGCAGTATTTT.

The rearrangement links TRBV9 to TRBJ1-2; a possible D gene is TRBD1 (5 bases). Germline loops: CDR1 SGDLS, CDR2 YYNGEE. The V and J ends lost 4 bases and 1 base respectively, with 11 bases between them. CDR3 length: 14 amino acids. CDR3 protein: CASSPTTVNYGYTF. The CDR3 nucleotides read TGTGCCAGCAGCCCCACGACAGTTAACTATGGCTACACCTTC.

In nucleotides, the CDR3 is TGTGCCAGCAGTTTATCTTATGCGGGGGGGATTAACACTGAAGCTTTCTTT. Amino acid sequence: CASSLSYAGGINTEAFF. This chain links TRBV27 with TRBJ1-1; weak D call: TRBD1 (5 bases). V lost 0 bases and J 2 bases, leaving 16 bases between the germline ends. The CDR3 loop spans 17 amino acids. CDR1 and CDR2 (germline): MNHEY, SMNVEV (reference sequence).

This clone is a singleton in its sample. Here the CDR3 DNA reads TGTGCCAGCAGCAAGGGCCAGGTGACCTACTACGAGCAGTACTTC. Amino acids: CASSKGQVTYYEQYF. The rearrangement links TRBV21-1 to TRBJ2-7; the table calls TRBD1, which could not be checked here. TRBV21-1 is designated a pseudogene. This CDR3 region has 15 residues.